These T cell receptor beta chains were read from a single sample in a study of response to subunit inactivated influenza vaccine. TCRdb recomputed calls from the RT-PCR reads with MiXCR, one row per CDR3 protein. Among about half a million distinct CDR3 sequences listed, about 7.6% were seen once. Sample: PBMCs from blood, taken around 25 months after vaccination. All receptors derive from a man between 50 and 75 years old who received an inactivated influenza vaccine. Each CDR3 is given with its conserved first and last residue. The D gene is left open where the match is weak. A row's size may be missing; if present it is once, few, many or a size class.

size	D	V	J	CDR3	DNA
few	-	TRBV4-3	TRBJ1-1	CASSRHQRGNTEAFF	TGCGCCAGCAGCCGCCATCAGAGAGGGAACACTGAAGCTTTCTTT
few	-	TRBV7-2	TRBJ2-7	CASSFLGSLGLPYEQYF	TGTGCCAGCAGCTTCCTTGGGAGTCTAGGCCTCCCCTACGAGCAGTACTTC
few	-	TRBV6-2/TRBV6-3	TRBJ2-2	CASSPGGDSLNIGELFF	TGTGCCAGCAGCCCAGGGGGGGACAGCCTCAACATCGGGGAGCTGTTTTTT
few	TRBD1	TRBV27	TRBJ2-6	CASSLFSGQGTFSTGANVLTF	TGTGCCAGCAGTTTATTTTCAGGACAGGGGACTTTTTCCACTGGGGCCAACGTCCTGACTTTC
few	-	TRBV28	TRBJ2-1	CASSGDVSNEQFF	TGTGCCAGCAGTGGGGACGTGTCGAATGAGCAGTTCTTC
-	-	TRBV29-1	TRBJ2-2	CSAREIPNTGELFF	TGCAGCGCAAGGGAGATCCCGAACACCGGGGAGCTGTTTTTT
many	-	TRBV4-3	TRBJ2-5	CASSQWDQETQYF	TGCGCCAGCAGCCAATGGGACCAAGAGACCCAGTACTTC
-	TRBD1	TRBV29-1	TRBJ2-3	CSGLDRLTDTQYF	TGCAGCGGGTTGGACAGGCTCACAGATACGCAGTATTTT
-	TRBD2	TRBV4-3	TRBJ2-1	CASSQELSSGHNEQFF	TGCGCCAGCAGCCAAGAACTGTCTAGCGGCCACAATGAGCAGTTCTTC
-	-	TRBV7-2	TRBJ1-4	CASSLDFATNEKLFF	TGTGCCAGCAGCTTGGACTTCGCAACTAATGAAAAACTGTTTTTT
many	TRBD1	TRBV3-1	TRBJ2-7	CASSRTGTGGEQYF	TGTGCCAGCAGCCGGACCGGGACAGGGGGCGAGCAGTACTTC
few	TRBD1	TRBV6-1	TRBJ2-4	CASSPQGFDKNIQYF	TGTGCCAGCAGTCCACAGGGGTTTGACAAAAACATTCAGTACTTC
many	TRBD1	TRBV20-1	TRBJ2-7	CSARDTGGVYEQYF	TGCAGTGCTAGAGATACAGGGGGAGTCTACGAGCAGTACTTC
many	-	TRBV6-1	TRBJ2-7	CASSEARGNEQYF	TGTGCCAGCAGTGAAGCAAGGGGAAACGAGCAGTACTTC
-	TRBD1	TRBV12-3/TRBV12-4	TRBJ1-2	CASSGQVVYGYTF	TGTGCCAGCAGCGGACAGGTCGTCTATGGCTACACCTTC
few	-	TRBV10-1	TRBJ2-5	CASSDHETQYF	TGCGCCAGCAGTGATCATGAGACCCAGTACTTC
-	-	TRBV12-3/TRBV12-4	TRBJ1-5	CASSLTSHNQPQHF	TGTGCCAGCAGTTTAACCTCGCACAATCAGCCCCAGCATTTT
many	TRBD2	TRBV7-2	TRBJ2-1	CASSLGGAGGRTEQFF	TGTGCCAGCAGCTTAGGAGGGGCGGGAGGACGCACTGAGCAGTTCTTC
-	-	TRBV20-1	TRBJ2-7	CSASYQNYEQYF	TGCAGTGCTAGTTATCAAAATTACGAGCAGTACTTC
few	TRBD1	TRBV20-1	TRBJ1-5	CSARDILGQNQPQHF	TGCAGTGCTAGAGACATACTGGGACAGAATCAGCCCCAGCATTTT
few	TRBD1	TRBV5-8	TRBJ2-3	CASSLVGDRGSTDTQYF	TGTGCCAGCAGCTTGGTGGGGGACAGGGGAAGCACAGATACGCAGTATTTT
many	TRBD2	TRBV6-2/TRBV6-3	TRBJ2-7	CASSYQAPSGNYKALYEQYF	TGTGCCAGCAGTTACCAGGCCCCTAGCGGGAATTACAAGGCCCTCTACGAGCAGTACTTC
many	-	TRBV12-3/TRBV12-4	TRBJ1-2	CASSLGSASGYTF	TGTGCCAGCAGTTTAGGCAGCGCTAGTGGCTACACCTTC
many	-	TRBV12-3/TRBV12-4	TRBJ1-4	CASSQTGPNEKLFF	TGTGCCAGCAGCCAAACCGGACCTAATGAAAAACTGTTTTTT
few	TRBD2	TRBV24-1	TRBJ2-7	CATSGSGTSGYEQYF	TGTGCCACCAGTGGCTCCGGGACTAGCGGTTACGAGCAGTACTTC
many	-	TRBV11-2	TRBJ2-7	CASSLVRGSYEQYF	TGTGCCAGCAGCTTAGTGAGAGGGAGCTACGAGCAGTACTTC
few	TRBD2	TRBV14	TRBJ2-1	CASTPLSSGYNEQFF	TGTGCCAGCACCCCCCTGTCTAGCGGTTACAATGAGCAGTTCTTC